This T cell receptor (beta chain) derives from a study of T-cell reconstitution after alpha-beta-depleted transplantation in children. Construction of the TCRbeta library involved unique molecular identifiers. Each CDR3 protein is one row after TCRdb ran MiXCR on the PCR reads. The data hold about 360,000 distinct CDR3 sequences, with about an eighth observed a single time. CDR3 size: 14 residues. V lost 5 bases and J lost 3; bases outside the gene matches: 7. Germline-derived CDR1 and CDR2 are DFQATT and SNEGSKA (reference sequence). The clonotype comes from a human donor who donated a stem cell graft to a child with Fanconi anemia. The sequences come from PBMCs, collected from the stem cell graft. This chain connects TRBV20-1 to TRBJ1-1, with 9 bases matching TRBD1. CDR3 sequence reads: CSADGTGKYTEAFF. Here the CDR3 DNA reads TGCAGTGCTGATGGGACAGGGAAGTACACTGAAGCTTTCTTT.